This T cell receptor beta chain was captured by sequencing in a study of blood T cell repertoires in COVID-19. The wider study: Collection of acute and convalescent COVID-19 samples took place in the United States, Italy and Spain.

This CDR3 contains 14 residues. Germline loops: CDR1 LGHDT, CDR2 YNNKEL (reference sequence). V was pared by 5 bases and J by 4 bases, with 14 bases between. This table comes from immunoSEQ multiplex PCR, and its TCRdb copy is limited to in-frame clones, with some not included. The sample carries some 460,000 clones, about nine tenths recorded once. The sequenced sample was PBMCs or T cells enriched from blood (not recorded which). The genes are TRBV3-1 (or the pseudogene TRBV3-2) and TRBJ1-1; D is perhaps TRBD1 (5 bases). The clonotype comes from a woman in her late teens or twenties who had recovered from COVID-19. CDR3 amino acids: CASSYMARATEAFF. As DNA, the CDR3 is TGTGCCAGCAGCTACATGGCCAGGGCCACTGAAGCTTTCTTT.